This T cell receptor beta chain was identified in a study of T cells in localized non-small cell lung cancer. Study observations and caveats: Sequence data derive from only one tumor region, so heterogeneity remains possible.

Comments on this clone: The antigen is undetermined.

Here immunoSEQ multiplex PCR was the method, and the copy in TCRdb shows in-frame clones only, minus some. Of tens of thousands of clones in the sample, approximately 88% were seen once. Germline V gives CDR1 SGHRS, CDR2 YFSETQ. CDR3 size: 14 residues. V was cut by 2 bases and J by 2 bases, with 8 bases left in between. Sequencing used peripheral blood mononuclear cells, obtained before any cancer treatment. This clonotype was sampled from a man between 40 and 75 years old with stage III lung adenocarcinoma. The V gene is TRBV5-1, the J gene TRBJ1-5; D call uncertain. CDR3 in DNA: TGCGCCAGCAGCTTTAGTGGCGGCAATCAGCCCCAGCATTTT. It is translated as CASSFSGGNQPQHF.